These 25 T cell receptor beta chains were all obtained from the same sample, sequenced in a study of cytomegalovirus exposure and HLA in healthy donors. Primers included in the PCR were 60 Vbeta and 13 Jbeta primers. Sequencing was performed with immunoSEQ multiplex PCR; in TCRdb, only in-frame clones are kept and a portion is missing. The sample records more than 75,000 clones, over 65% being singletons. Source material: PBMCs. The receptor set was obtained from a man between 40 and 49 years old in good health and CMV-seropositive.

V gene TRBV10-3 combines with J gene TRBJ2-2; possible D gene TRBD1, 6 bases. The V and J ends lost 3 bases and 5 bases respectively, with 7 bases between them. CDR1 ENHRY and CDR2 SYGVKD come from the germline V gene. The CDR3 has 13 amino acids. The CDR3 DNA follows: TGTGCCATCAGTGAAACAGGGACCGGGGAGCTGTTTTTT. Translating gives CAISETGTGELFF.

The V call is TRBV30, the J call TRBJ1-1; D is perhaps TRBD1 (5 bases). Germline lookup yields CDR1 GTSNPN and CDR2 SVGIG (reference sequence). Trimming took 3 bases from V and 4 from J, leaving 21 bases between them. This CDR3 spans 16 amino acids. The CDR3 nucleotides read TGTGCCTGGAGCGGAGGGGCCGGGTACGGGGGCACTGAAGCTTTCTTT. Residues: CAWSGGAGYGGTEAFF.

The chain couples TRBV18 to TRBJ1-2; D is ambiguous. Per germline, CDR1 KGHSH and CDR2 LQKENI. Deletions cut 2 bases from V and 6 bases from J, with 7 bases between. The CDR3 has 12 residues. CDR3 DNA: TGTGCCAGCTCACCAGGGAGAGATGGCTACACCTTC. Translation gives CASSPGRDGYTF.

The V call is TRBV6-5, the J call TRBJ1-1; 7 bases map to TRBD1. Germline V gives CDR1 MNHEY, CDR2 SVGAGI. V lost 4 bases, J lost 0 bases, and 5 bases stayed unmatched. This CDR3 has 15 amino acids. CDR3 sequence: CASSSGQTMNTEAFF. DNA for the CDR3: TGTGCCAGCAGTTCGGGACAGACGATGAACACTGAAGCTTTCTTT.

This clone was seen only a few times. V and J are TRBV6-1 and TRBJ2-5; D is possibly TRBD1 (5 bases). CDR1 and CDR2 (germline): MNHNS, SASEGT. V gave up 3 bases and J gave up 5 bases, with 10 bases separating them. The CDR3 consists of 13 residues. The CDR3 sequence: CASSEQGIETQYF. The CDR3 nucleotides read TGTGCCAGCAGTGAGCAGGGAATTGAGACCCAGTACTTC.

This clone came up once. The rearrangement links TRBV5-1 to TRBJ2-3, with D possibly matching TRBD2 (7 bases). CDR1 and CDR2 from the germline V gene are SGHRS and YFSETQ. This CDR3 has 16 residues. Trimming stripped 4 bases from V and 4 bases from J, with 19 bases between. CDR3 protein: CASSGRGRGRSDTQYF. The CDR3 DNA follows: TGCGCCAGCAGCGGACGGGGGCGGGGGCGATCAGATACGCAGTATTTT.

The chain couples TRBV6-4 to TRBJ2-1; TRBD1 aligns across 9 bases. Germline CDR1 and CDR2: MRHNA and SNTAGT. This CDR3 is built from 16 residues. V shed 5 bases and J 7 bases; nucleotides not matched to a gene: 12. CDR3 sequence (DNA): TGTGCCAGCAGTAACCTTGCTGGGACAGGGATAAATGAGCAGTTCTTC. The encoded protein is CASSNLAGTGINEQFF.

The chain links TRBV7-3 to TRBJ2-7; 9 nucleotides line up with TRBD2. Germline CDR1 is SGHTA and CDR2 is FQGTGA. CDR3 length: 16 amino acids. The junction had 12 bases not matched to a gene; V was cut back by 4 bases and J by 5 bases. CDR3 protein: CASSSLQVAGEHEQYF. Written as DNA, the CDR3 is TGTGCCAGCAGCTCGCTCCAAGTAGCGGGAGAACACGAGCAGTACTTC.

This chain joins TRBV28 and TRBJ2-7, with D possibly being TRBD2 (7 bases). The CDR3 spans 16 residues. Trimming took off 4 bases at V and 5 bases at J, with 21 bases between the two ends. Germline V gene sequence: CDR1 MDHEN, CDR2 SYDVKM. CDR3 residues: CASSYFGGAVVDEQYF. The CDR3 DNA is TGTGCCAGCAGTTATTTTGGGGGGGCCGTAGTAGACGAGCAGTACTTC.

The gene calls are TRBV19 and TRBJ2-1; 8 bases fit TRBD2. This CDR3 comprises 20 residues. Germline V gives CDR1 LNHDA, CDR2 SQIVND (reference sequence). With 2 bases clipped from V and 7 bases from J, the junction kept 22 bases outside the gene matches. The CDR3: CASSIINDAGAGDNGNEQFF. The CDR3 region has the DNA TGTGCCAGTAGTATAATAAATGACGCGGGAGCGGGAGATAATGGGAATGAGCAGTTCTTC. Supplemented by reference TRBV19 and TRBJ2-1, the full variable domain reads DGGITQSPKYLFRKEGQNVTLSCEQNLNHDAMYWYRQDPGQGLRLIYYSQIVNDFQKGDIAEGYSVSREKKESFPLTVTSAQKNPTAFYLCASSIINDAGAGDNGNEQFFGPGTRLTVL.

V and J are TRBV18 and TRBJ2-7; 9 bases map to TRBD1. V shed 1 base and J 6 bases; nucleotides not matched to a gene: 4. The germline V gene has CDR1 KGHSH and CDR2 LQKENI. The CDR3 has 14 amino acids. CDR3 nucleotides: TGTGCCAGCTCACCACTGGGACAGGGCCGCGAGCAGTACTTC. It is translated as CASSPLGQGREQYF.

This chain uses TRBV25-1 with TRBJ2-1; 7 bases fit TRBD1. Germline V CDR1 and CDR2: MGHDK, SYGVNS. V lost 4 bases to trimming and J lost 6 bases; unmatched junction nucleotides: 6. The length of the CDR3 is 14 residues. Here the CDR3 DNA reads TGTGCCAGCAGTGGACAGGGTCCGGCCAATGAGCAGTTCTTC. This sequence encodes CASSGQGPANEQFF.

The gene calls are TRBV10-3 and TRBJ1-6; a possible D gene is TRBD1 (6 bases). The CDR3 has 16 amino acids. Looked up from germline, CDR1 is ENHRY and CDR2 is SYGVKD. Trimming removed 2 bases at V and 5 bases at J, with 13 bases between. The CDR3 reads CAISEPDRLDNSPLHF. The CDR3 DNA follows: TGTGCCATCAGTGAGCCGGACAGATTGGATAATTCACCCCTCCACTTT.

V gene TRBV2 combines with J gene TRBJ1-3, with 8 bases matching TRBD1. Per germline, CDR1 SNHLY and CDR2 FYNNEI. V lost 6 bases, J lost 4 bases, and 8 bases stayed unmatched. The CDR3 has 15 amino acids. CDR3 DNA: TGTGCCAGCAGCCCGGACAGGGCGGGGGGAAACACCATATATTTT. It specifies CASSPDRAGGNTIYF.

This clone appeared a few times. J is TRBJ2-7 and V is TRBV7-2; 13 bases fit TRBD2. This CDR3 has 15 amino acids. V lost 5 bases, J lost 7 bases, and 8 bases stayed unmatched. Germline lookup yields CDR1 SGHTA and CDR2 FQGNSA. The DNA for the CDR3 is TGTGCCAGCAGCACCAGGACTAGCGGGAGTCGGGAGCAGTACTTC. Its translation: CASSTRTSGSREQYF.

The chain recombines TRBV6-1 with TRBJ2-7, with 12 bases fitting TRBD1. Germline values: CDR1 MNHNS, CDR2 SASEGT. There are 14 residues in the CDR3. V was pared by 3 bases and J by 5 bases, with 2 bases of the junction left unmatched. CDR3 sequence reads: CASSEGTGGHEQYF. The DNA for the CDR3 is TGTGCCAGCAGTGAGGGGACAGGGGGCCACGAGCAGTACTTC.

The count of this clone is one. This chain uses TRBV28 with TRBJ1-1; possible D gene TRBD1, 6 bases. V dropped 4 bases and J dropped 3 bases, with 12 bases sitting between them. This CDR3 has 14 residues. Looked up from germline, CDR1 is MDHEN and CDR2 is SYDVKM. For the CDR3, the DNA is TGTGCCAGCAGTTCTGGGACAAAAGACACTGAAGCTTTCTTT. Translated, it gives CASSSGTKDTEAFF.

This chain uses TRBV18 with TRBJ2-7; D possibly corresponds to TRBD1 (5 bases). V lost 4 bases, J lost 1 base, and 14 bases lay in between. The CDR3 has 15 amino acids. CDR1 and CDR2 from the germline V gene are KGHSH and LQKENI. The CDR3 bases are TGTGCCAGCTCACGACCCGAGACAGCGTCCTACGAGCAGTACTTC. Translated, it gives CASSRPETASYEQYF.

This clone was counted only a few times. The chain combines TRBV9 with TRBJ2-5; 9 nucleotides match TRBD2. CDR3 length: 14 amino acids. Germline CDR1 reads SGDLS; CDR2 reads YYNGEE. The trim removed 0 bases at V and 5 bases at J, leaving 2 bases unmatched. CDR3 loop: CASSVGGLAETQYF. The DNA for the CDR3 is TGTGCCAGCAGCGTAGGAGGACTAGCGGAGACCCAGTACTTC.

The chain is built from TRBV15 and TRBJ1-1; 7 bases are a match to TRBD1. The germline V gene has CDR1 LNHNV and CDR2 YYDKDF (reference sequence). Losses at the gene ends were 0 bases for V and 10 bases for J; bases not matched to a gene: 2. The length of the CDR3 is 12 residues. Here the CDR3 DNA reads TGTGCCACCAGCAGAGATCAGGGGGGAGCTTTCTTT. As protein: CATSRDQGGAFF. Looking up the rest from reference TRBV15 and TRBJ1-1 gives the full variable domain: DAMVIQNPRYQVTQFGKPVTLSCSQTLNHNVMYWYQQKSSQAPKLLFHYYDKDFNNEADTPDNFQSRRPNTSFCFLDIRSPGLGDTAMYLCATSRDQGGAFFGQGTRLTVV.

This clone was counted only a few times. This chain uses TRBV11-2 with TRBJ1-5; D is unresolved. Germline V gene lookup returns CDR1 SGHAT and CDR2 FQNNGV. The ends were cut back, 1 base at V and 7 bases at J, with 11 bases in the middle. This CDR3 is 14 amino acids long. This CDR3 reads CASSLVRGGQPQHF. The CDR3 coding sequence is TGTGCCAGCAGCTTAGTACGGGGTGGGCAGCCCCAGCATTTT.

V gene TRBV2 combines with J gene TRBJ2-7; D possibly corresponds to TRBD2 (5 bases). Germline assignment: CDR1 SNHLY and CDR2 FYNNEI. The CDR3 has 12 residues. Trimming took 6 bases from V and 7 from J, leaving 13 bases between them. The CDR3 nucleotides are TGTGCCAGCAGGGACTTCCTATCTGAGCAGTACTTC. The encoded protein is CASRDFLSEQYF.

This chain links TRBV30 with TRBJ1-1, with no clear D. Deletions cut 5 bases from V and 2 bases from J, with 12 bases between. Germline CDR1 GTSNPN, CDR2 SVGIG (reference sequence). CDR3 length equals 13 residues. CDR3 coding DNA: TGTGCCTGGGGAAGGAGCGACAACACTGAAGCTTTCTTT. Its translation is CAWGRSDNTEAFF.

This clone was seen only a few times. The chain joins TRBV6-5 to TRBJ2-5, with 9 bases aligning to TRBD1. The CDR3 is made up of 14 amino acids. Germline CDR1 and CDR2: MNHEY and SVGAGI. V dropped 7 bases and J dropped 5; count of bases not matched to a gene: 8. This chain's CDR3 is CASIPLQGAETQYF. CDR3 nucleotides: TGTGCCAGCATACCATTACAGGGGGCCGAGACCCAGTACTTC.

This chain uses TRBV4-2 with TRBJ2-7; possible D gene TRBD2, 7 bases. This CDR3 is built from 16 residues. Germline V gene lookup returns CDR1 LGHNA and CDR2 YNFKEQ. Trimming took 3 bases from V and 2 from J, leaving 17 bases between them. This chain's CDR3 is CASSQDQGRGTYEQYF. The CDR3 bases are TGTGCCAGCAGCCAGGACCAGGGGAGGGGGACCTACGAGCAGTACTTC.